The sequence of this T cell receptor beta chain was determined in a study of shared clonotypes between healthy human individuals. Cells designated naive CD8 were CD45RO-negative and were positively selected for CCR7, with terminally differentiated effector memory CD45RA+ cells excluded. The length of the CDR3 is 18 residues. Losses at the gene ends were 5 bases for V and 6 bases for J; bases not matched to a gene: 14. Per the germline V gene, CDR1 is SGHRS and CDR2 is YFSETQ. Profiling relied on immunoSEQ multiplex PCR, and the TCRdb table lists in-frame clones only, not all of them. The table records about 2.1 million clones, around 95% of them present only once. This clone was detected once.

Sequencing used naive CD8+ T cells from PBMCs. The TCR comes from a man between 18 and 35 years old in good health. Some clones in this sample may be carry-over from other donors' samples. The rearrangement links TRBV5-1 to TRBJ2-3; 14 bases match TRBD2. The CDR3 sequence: CASSIYPGLAGEMDTQYF. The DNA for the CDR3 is TGCGCCAGCAGTATTTATCCGGGACTAGCGGGAGAAATGGATACGCAGTATTTT.